The 17 T cell receptor beta chains given below trace back to one sample, sequenced in a study of a mutant IDH1 vaccine in newly diagnosed glioma. The repertoire was sequenced with immunoSEQ multiplex PCR; TCRdb's copy has only in-frame clones and lacks some. The sample includes 60,000 to 75,000 clones, around 80% of them seen just once. Time point meaning: week 11, during vaccination. Alongside topical imiquimod, each dose of vaccine comprised 300 ug of mutant IDH1 20-mer peptide. Antigen specificity for these receptors is unknown. The sample in question was PBMCs, obtained from a glioma patient whose treatment included an IDH1 peptide vaccine. These receptors all stem from a man aged 30 to 39 with glioma.

The rearrangement links TRBV30 to TRBJ2-1; no clear D. Germline V lookup: CDR1 GTSNPN, CDR2 SVGIG (reference sequence). The CDR3 has 11 amino acids. V dropped 4 bases and J dropped 9 bases, with 10 bases sitting between them. Here the CDR3 DNA reads TGTGCCTGGAAGAGCAAATCTGAGCAGTTCTTC. It is translated as CAWKSKSEQFF.

V gene TRBV7-9 combines with J gene TRBJ1-2; TRBD1 is a possible D gene (5 bases). The V end was cut by 1 base, the J end by 7 bases, with 16 bases between. Germline lookup yields CDR1 SEHNR and CDR2 FQNEAQ (reference sequence). The CDR3 contains 15 residues. CDR3 in amino acids: CASSLEARASSGYTF. Written as DNA, the CDR3 is TGTGCCAGCAGCTTAGAGGCCAGGGCTTCAAGTGGCTACACCTTC.

V and J are TRBV7-6 and TRBJ2-7; the D gene is possibly TRBD1 (7 bases). The CDR3 consists of 15 residues. The germline V gene has CDR1 SGHVS and CDR2 FNYEAQ. Between the trimmed V and J ends, which lost 7 bases and 5 bases, there was a span of 21 bases. For the CDR3, the DNA is TGTGCCAGCACCGCCGACAGGGCCTCGGGAGACGAGCAGTACTTC. Translated, it gives CASTADRASGDEQYF.

The genes are TRBV7-2 and TRBJ2-7; 10 bases are a match to TRBD2. The length of the CDR3 is 14 residues. J was trimmed by 5 bases and V by 5 bases; bases with no gene match: 6. The germline gives CDR1 SGHTA, CDR2 FQGNSA. In DNA form, the CDR3 reads TGTGCCAGCAGCATCTCTAGCGGGGGTAACGAGCAGTACTTC. Translation gives CASSISSGGNEQYF.

This clone was observed once. CDR3 sequence: CASSLWQSGGEQYF. CDR3 nucleotide sequence: TGTGCCAGCAGCCTATGGCAGAGCGGAGGCGAGCAGTACTTC. The chain carries TRBV11-2 and TRBJ2-7; maybe TRBD2 (5 bases). Per germline, CDR1 SGHAT and CDR2 FQNNGV. CDR3 length: 14 amino acids. V was pared by 5 bases and J by 6 bases, with 17 bases between.

The genes are TRBV2 and TRBJ1-6, with D unclear. Trimming took 3 bases from V and 5 from J, leaving 11 bases between them. CDR1 is SNHLY and CDR2 is FYNNEI in the germline V gene. This CDR3 spans 15 amino acids. The CDR3 region has the DNA TGTGCCAGCAGTGACAGCGTGCATGATAATTCACCCCTCCACTTT. It codes for CASSDSVHDNSPLHF. Together with reference TRBV2 and TRBJ1-6, the CDR3 gives the full variable domain: EPEVTQTPSHQVTQMGQEVILRCVPISNHLYFYWYRQILGQKVEFLVSFYNNEISEKSEIFDDQFSVERPDGSNFTLKIRSTKLEDSAMYFCASSDSVHDNSPLHFGNGTRLTVT.

The chain combines TRBV30 with TRBJ2-7; TRBD2 might be the D (6 bases). The germline V gene has CDR1 GTSNPN and CDR2 SVGIG (reference sequence). Trimming left V 0 bases short and J 4 bases short, with 16 bases between. The CDR3 spans 15 residues. This chain's CDR3 is CAWSVRGGAHYEQYF. The CDR3 region has the DNA TGTGCCTGGAGTGTAAGAGGAGGGGCCCATTACGAGCAGTACTTC.

The V call is TRBV4-1, the J call TRBJ2-1; 8 nucleotides match TRBD2. This CDR3 spans 15 amino acids. Looked up from germline, CDR1 is MGHRA and CDR2 is YSYEKL. V was pared by 4 bases and J by 3 bases, with 5 bases of the junction left unmatched. CDR3 sequence reads: CASSLRAGGYNEQFF. CDR3 coding DNA: TGCGCCAGCAGCCTTAGGGCGGGGGGCTACAATGAGCAGTTCTTC.

This clone was detected only once. The rearrangement joins TRBV6-5 to TRBJ1-1; TRBD1 might be the D (5 bases). Trimming stripped 7 bases from V and 4 bases from J, with 16 bases between. The CDR3 consists of 14 residues. Germline V lookup: CDR1 MNHEY, CDR2 SVGAGI. The CDR3 is CASIRTQGTTEAFF. DNA for the CDR3: TGTGCCAGCATTAGGACCCAAGGGACCACTGAAGCTTTCTTT.

V and J are TRBV5-1 and TRBJ2-5; D is undetermined. This CDR3 has 13 amino acids. Trimming shortened V by 0 bases and J by 5 bases, and 8 bases separated the two germline ends. Germline CDR1 reads SGHRS; CDR2 reads YFSETQ. CDR3 loop: CASSLAFRETQYF. In DNA, the CDR3 is TGCGCCAGCAGCTTGGCCTTTCGGGAGACCCAGTACTTC.

The chain has TRBV15 and TRBJ1-4; no definite D call. The CDR3 spans 15 residues. Germline loops: CDR1 LNHNV, CDR2 YYDKDF (reference sequence). Trimming removed 4 bases at V and 8 bases at J, with 17 bases between. CDR3 bases: TGTGCCACCAGCAATGAGGCGGGAGCAGTCGAAAAACTGTTTTTT. Amino acids: CATSNEAGAVEKLFF. Combining the CDR3 with reference TRBV15 and TRBJ1-4 gives the whole variable domain DAMVIQNPRYQVTQFGKPVTLSCSQTLNHNVMYWYQQKSSQAPKLLFHYYDKDFNNEADTPDNFQSRRPNTSFCFLDIRSPGLGDTAMYLCATSNEAGAVEKLFFGSGTQLSVL.

The chain uses TRBV10-3 and TRBJ2-7, with 8 bases fitting TRBD1. Looked up from germline, CDR1 is ENHRY and CDR2 is SYGVKD. With 3 bases clipped from V and 4 bases from J, the junction kept 8 bases outside the gene matches. This CDR3 is built from 15 residues. DNA of the CDR3: TGTGCCATCAGTGAACGGCCAGGGGGCATATACGAGCAGTACTTC. This codes for CAISERPGGIYEQYF.

The V call is TRBV6-1, the J call TRBJ2-7; either TRBD1 or TRBD2 may fit D (5 bases each). Looked up from germline, CDR1 is MNHNS and CDR2 is SASEGT. V lost 2 bases to trimming and J lost 4 bases, with 6 bases between them. The CDR3 covers 12 residues. The CDR3, as DNA: TGTGCCAGCAGTGAATGGGGGTACGAGCAGTACTTC. Amino acid sequence: CASSEWGYEQYF.

This chain joins TRBV7-3 and TRBJ2-7, with a possible D match to TRBD1 (6 bases). This CDR3 region has 15 residues. From germline, CDR1 is SGHTA and CDR2 FQGTGA. Between the trimmed V and J ends, which lost 2 bases and 3 bases, there was a span of 14 bases. CDR3 region: CASSLGARTVYEQYF. CDR3 sequence (DNA): TGTGCCAGCAGCTTAGGAGCTCGGACAGTCTACGAGCAGTACTTC.

The chain uses TRBV7-9 and TRBJ1-1; 7 positions match TRBD1. Germline lookup yields CDR1 SEHNR and CDR2 FQNEAQ (reference sequence). J was trimmed by 4 bases and V by 10 bases; bases with no gene match: 9. This CDR3 contains 13 residues. CDR3 protein: CAIGSRGGTEAFF. The CDR3 DNA is TGTGCCATCGGCTCCAGGGGGGGCACTGAAGCTTTCTTT.

The chain uses TRBV7-8 and TRBJ2-3; 7 bases align to TRBD1. V dropped 4 bases and J dropped 3; count of bases not matched to a gene: 7. Germline CDR1 reads SGHVS; CDR2 reads FQNEAQ. The length of the CDR3 is 15 residues. Here the CDR3 DNA reads TGTGCCAGCAGCTCGAACAGGGGTTTGACAGATACGCAGTATTTT. Translating it yields CASSSNRGLTDTQYF. Looking up the rest from reference TRBV7-8 and TRBJ2-3 gives the full variable domain: GAGVSQSPRYKVAKRGQDVALRCDPISGHVSLFWYQQALGQGPEFLTYFQNEAQLDKSGLPSDRFFAERPEGSVSTLKIQRTQQEDSAVYLCASSSNRGLTDTQYFGPGTRLTVL.

This clone showed up just once. CDR3 protein: CASSVLPRDYEQYF. DNA for the CDR3: TGTGCCAGCAGCGTTCTTCCTCGGGATTACGAGCAGTACTTC. The gene calls are TRBV9 and TRBJ2-7; perhaps TRBD2 as D (5 bases). Looked up from germline, CDR1 is SGDLS and CDR2 is YYNGEE. The CDR3 is 14 residues long. V dropped 2 bases and J dropped 4 bases, with 13 bases sitting between them.